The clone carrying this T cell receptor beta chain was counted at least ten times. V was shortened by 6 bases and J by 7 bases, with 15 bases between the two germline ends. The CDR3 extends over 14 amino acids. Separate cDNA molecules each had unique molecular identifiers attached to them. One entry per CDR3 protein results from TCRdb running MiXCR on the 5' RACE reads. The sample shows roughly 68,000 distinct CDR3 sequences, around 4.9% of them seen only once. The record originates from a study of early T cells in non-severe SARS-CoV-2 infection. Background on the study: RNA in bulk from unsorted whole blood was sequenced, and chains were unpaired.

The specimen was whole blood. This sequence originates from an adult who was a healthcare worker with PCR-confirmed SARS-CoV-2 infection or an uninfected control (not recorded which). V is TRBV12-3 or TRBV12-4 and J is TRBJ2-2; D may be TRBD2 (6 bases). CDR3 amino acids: CASSPMRRGGELFF. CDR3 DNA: TGTGCCAGCAGCCCAATGCGGCGGGGCGGGGAGCTGTTTTTT.